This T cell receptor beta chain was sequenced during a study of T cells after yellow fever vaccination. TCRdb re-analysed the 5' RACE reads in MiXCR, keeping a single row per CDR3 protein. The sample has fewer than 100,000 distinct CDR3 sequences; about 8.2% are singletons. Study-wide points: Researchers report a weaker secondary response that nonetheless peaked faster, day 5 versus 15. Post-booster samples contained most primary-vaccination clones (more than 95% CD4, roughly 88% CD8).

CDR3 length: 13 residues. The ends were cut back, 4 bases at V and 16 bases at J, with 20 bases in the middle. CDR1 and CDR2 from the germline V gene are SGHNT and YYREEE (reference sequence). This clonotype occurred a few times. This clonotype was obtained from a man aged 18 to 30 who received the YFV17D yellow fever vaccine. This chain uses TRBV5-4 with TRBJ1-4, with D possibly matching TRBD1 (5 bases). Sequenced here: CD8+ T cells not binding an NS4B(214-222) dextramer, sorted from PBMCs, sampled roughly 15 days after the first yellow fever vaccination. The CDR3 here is CASSNRGSTMAFF. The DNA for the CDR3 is TGTGCCAGCAGCAATCGGGGCAGCACAATGGCGTTTTTT.